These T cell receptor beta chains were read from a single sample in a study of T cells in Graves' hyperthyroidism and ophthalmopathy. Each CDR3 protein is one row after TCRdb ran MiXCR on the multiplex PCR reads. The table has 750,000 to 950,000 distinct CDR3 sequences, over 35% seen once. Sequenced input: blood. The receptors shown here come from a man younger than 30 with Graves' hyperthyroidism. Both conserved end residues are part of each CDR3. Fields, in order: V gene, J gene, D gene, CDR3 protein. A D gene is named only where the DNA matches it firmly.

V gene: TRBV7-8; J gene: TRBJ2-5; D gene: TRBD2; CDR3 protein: CASSFGAGGGETQYF
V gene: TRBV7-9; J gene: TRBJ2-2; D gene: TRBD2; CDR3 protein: CASSSSGSGIIGELFF
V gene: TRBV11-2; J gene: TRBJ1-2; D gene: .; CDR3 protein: CASRWGPNYGYTF
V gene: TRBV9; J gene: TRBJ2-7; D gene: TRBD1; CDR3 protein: CASSVTADRGSYEQYF
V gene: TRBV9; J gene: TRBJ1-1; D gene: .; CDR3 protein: CASSVEGTLGNPAFF
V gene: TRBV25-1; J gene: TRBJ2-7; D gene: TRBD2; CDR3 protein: CASSAAGGPEQYF
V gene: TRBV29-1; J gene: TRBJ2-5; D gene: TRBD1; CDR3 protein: CSVGDRGQETQYF
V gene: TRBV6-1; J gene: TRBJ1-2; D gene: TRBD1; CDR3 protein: CASQGGGRWGYTF
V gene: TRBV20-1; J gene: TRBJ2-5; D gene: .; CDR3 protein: CSAVGQLQETQYF
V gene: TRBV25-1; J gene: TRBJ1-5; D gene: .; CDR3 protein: CASSLTETNQPQHF
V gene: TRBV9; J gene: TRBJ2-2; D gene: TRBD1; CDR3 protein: CASSRQGSGELFF
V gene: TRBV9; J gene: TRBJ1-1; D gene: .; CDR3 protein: CASGETGIGAFF
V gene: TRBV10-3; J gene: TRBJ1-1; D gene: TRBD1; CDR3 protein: CASSPWDREGTEAFF
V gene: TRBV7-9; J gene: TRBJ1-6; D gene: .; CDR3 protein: CASSPHDSTNSPLHF
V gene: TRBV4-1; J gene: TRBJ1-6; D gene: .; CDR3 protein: CASSQVRGTPLHF
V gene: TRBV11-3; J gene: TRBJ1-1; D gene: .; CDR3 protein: CASSLVGASAEAFF
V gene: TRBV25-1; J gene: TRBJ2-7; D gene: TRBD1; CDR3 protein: CASSARDRASEQYF
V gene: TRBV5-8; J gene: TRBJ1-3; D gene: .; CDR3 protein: CASSRGRSEEGTIYF
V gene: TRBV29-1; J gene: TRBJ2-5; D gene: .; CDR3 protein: CSVERGPKQETQYF
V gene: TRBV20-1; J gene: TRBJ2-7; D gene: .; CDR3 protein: CSASAASEQYF
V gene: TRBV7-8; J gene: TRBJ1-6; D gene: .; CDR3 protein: CASSLEGPRHLGYNSPLHF
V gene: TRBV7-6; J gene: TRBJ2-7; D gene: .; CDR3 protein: CASSPHGSYEQYF
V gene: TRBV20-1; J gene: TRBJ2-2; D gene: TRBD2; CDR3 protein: CSALRLAGDVTGELFF
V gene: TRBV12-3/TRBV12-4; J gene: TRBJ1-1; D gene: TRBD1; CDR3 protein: CASNPQGGYRHTEAFF
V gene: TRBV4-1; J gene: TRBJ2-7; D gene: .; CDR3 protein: CASSPLGLFSYEQYF
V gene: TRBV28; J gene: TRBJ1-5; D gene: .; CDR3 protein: CASSLLRRDSNQPQHF
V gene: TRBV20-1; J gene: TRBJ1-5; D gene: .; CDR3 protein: CSASSGGSGQPQHF
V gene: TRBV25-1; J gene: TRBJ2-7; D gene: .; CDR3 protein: CASLPDTSYEQYF
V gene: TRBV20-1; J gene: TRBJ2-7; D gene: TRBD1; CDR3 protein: CSASTKDRVHEQYF
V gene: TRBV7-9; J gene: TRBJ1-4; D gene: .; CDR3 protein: CASSSYGVNEKLFF
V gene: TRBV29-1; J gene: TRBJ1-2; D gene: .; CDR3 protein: CSVGGGRGYTF
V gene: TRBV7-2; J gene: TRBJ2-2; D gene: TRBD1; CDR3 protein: CASSPQSGQGHRELFF
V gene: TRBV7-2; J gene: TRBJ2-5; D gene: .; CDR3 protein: CASSFTGNRGLTQYF
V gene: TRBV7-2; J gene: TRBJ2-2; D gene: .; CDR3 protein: CASSQAGNGELFF
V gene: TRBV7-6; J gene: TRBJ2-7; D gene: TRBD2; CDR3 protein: CASSAPTSGGTYEQYF
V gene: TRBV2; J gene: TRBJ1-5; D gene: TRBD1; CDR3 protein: CASSRGMTGDSNQPQHF
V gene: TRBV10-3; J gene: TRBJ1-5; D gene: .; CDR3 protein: CASSYSIGVSNQPQHF
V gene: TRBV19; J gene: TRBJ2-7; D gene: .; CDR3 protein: CASSIGGIAYEQYF
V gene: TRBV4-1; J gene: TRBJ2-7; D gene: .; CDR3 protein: CASSQVKGVEQYF
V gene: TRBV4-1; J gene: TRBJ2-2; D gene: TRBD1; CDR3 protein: CASSQVGQGADGELFF
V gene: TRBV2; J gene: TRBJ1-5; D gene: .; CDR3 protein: CASTERANQPQHF
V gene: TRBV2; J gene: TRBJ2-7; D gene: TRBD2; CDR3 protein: CASSKTSANYEQYF
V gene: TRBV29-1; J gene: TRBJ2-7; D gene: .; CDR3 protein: CSVREAGTDYEQYF
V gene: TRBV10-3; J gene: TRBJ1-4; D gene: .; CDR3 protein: CAISPDSEKLFF
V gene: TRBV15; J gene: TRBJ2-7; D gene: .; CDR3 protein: CATSKRDIQREQYF
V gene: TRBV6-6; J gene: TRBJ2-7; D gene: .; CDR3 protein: CASGDARSYEQYF
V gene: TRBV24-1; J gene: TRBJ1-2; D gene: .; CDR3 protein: CATSDDDNYGYTF
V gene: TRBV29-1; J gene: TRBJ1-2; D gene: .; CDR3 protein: CSQRDSGGYTF
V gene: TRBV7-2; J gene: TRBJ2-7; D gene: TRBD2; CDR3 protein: CASSLGLALDEQYF
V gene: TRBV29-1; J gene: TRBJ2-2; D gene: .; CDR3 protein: CSVEVRPNTGELFF
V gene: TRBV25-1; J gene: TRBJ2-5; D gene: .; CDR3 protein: CASVPTGETQYF